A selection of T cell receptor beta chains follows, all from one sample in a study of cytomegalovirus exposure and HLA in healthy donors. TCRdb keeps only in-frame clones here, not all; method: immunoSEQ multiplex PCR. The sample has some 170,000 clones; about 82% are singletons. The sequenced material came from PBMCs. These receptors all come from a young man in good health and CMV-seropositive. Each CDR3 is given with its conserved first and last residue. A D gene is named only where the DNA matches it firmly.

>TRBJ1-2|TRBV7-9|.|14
CASSLDVVGDGYTF
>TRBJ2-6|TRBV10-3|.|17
CAISNTRVSSGANVLTF
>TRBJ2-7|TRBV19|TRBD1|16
CASSIVMGQGAYEQYF
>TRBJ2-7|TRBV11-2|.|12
CASSSQGYEQYF
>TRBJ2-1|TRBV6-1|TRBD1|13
CASSVHRGHEQFF
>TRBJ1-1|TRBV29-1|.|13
CSVERTADTEAFF
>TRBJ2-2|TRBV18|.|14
CASSQWSITGELFF
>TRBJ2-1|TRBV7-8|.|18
CASSPGGLWGISYNEQFF
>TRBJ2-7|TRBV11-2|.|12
CASRSEGIEQYF
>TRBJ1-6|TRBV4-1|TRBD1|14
CASQDRGTNSPLHF
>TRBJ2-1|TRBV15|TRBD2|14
CATSESGGVNEQFF
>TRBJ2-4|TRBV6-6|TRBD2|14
CASSYSGGGGIQYF
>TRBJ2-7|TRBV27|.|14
CASSLQGGPYEQYF
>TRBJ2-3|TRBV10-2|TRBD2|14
CASTPLAGTDTQYF
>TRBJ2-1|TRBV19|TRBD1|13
CATRGRGYNEQFF
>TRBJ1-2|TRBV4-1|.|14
CASSQDRESYGYTF
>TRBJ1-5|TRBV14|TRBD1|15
CASSRGQGTYQPLHF
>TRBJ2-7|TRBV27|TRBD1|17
CASSFLPRDRENYEQYF
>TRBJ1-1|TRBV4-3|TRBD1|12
CASSLQGAEAFF
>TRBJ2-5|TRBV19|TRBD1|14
CASSSQGAQETQYF
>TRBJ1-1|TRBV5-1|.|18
CASSLYRVRFDGNTEAFF
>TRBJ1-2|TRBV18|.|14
CASSPAEKLYGYTF
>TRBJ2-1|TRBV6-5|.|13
CASSYSSGNEQFF
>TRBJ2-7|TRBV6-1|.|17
CASSGSIGQGNRYEQYF
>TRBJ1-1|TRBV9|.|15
CASSGGLQGYTEAFF
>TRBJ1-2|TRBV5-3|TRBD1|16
CARSGTTGGWNYGYTF
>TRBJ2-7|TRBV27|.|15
CASSRPQTSSYEQYF
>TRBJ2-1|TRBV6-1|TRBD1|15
CASSAGQGGYNEQFF
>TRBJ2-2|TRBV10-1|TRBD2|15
CASRVSGGGTGELFF
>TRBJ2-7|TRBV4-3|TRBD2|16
CASSQDPREGSYEQYF
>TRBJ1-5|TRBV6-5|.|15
CASSPRGGLNQPQHF
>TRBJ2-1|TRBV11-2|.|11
CASSLLGVQFF
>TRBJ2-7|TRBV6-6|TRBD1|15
CASSDWTGYSYEQYF
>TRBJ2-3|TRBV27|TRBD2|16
CASSFYRGGRTDTQYF
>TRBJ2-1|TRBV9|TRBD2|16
CASSKTSGGANNEQFF
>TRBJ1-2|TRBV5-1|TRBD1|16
CASSFGTGTGDYGYTF
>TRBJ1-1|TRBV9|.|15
CASSLGGGGNTEAFF
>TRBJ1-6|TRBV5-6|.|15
CASSLGLQFNSPLHF
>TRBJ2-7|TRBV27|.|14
CASSLIGGSDEQYF
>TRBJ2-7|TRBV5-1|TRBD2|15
CASSFGLAGTYEQYF
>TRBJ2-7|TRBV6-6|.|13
CASNLMQGREQYF
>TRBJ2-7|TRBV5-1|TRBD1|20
CASSLRSTGTGGLNPYEQYF
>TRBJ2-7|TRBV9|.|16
CASSVTWRTATYEQYF
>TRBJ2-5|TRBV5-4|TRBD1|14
CASSLQGAGETQYF
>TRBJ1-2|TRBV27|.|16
CASSPYPSRGSYGYTF
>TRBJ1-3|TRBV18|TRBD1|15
CASSPGQGARNTIYF
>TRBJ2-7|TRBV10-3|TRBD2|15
CAARGASGGSYEQYF
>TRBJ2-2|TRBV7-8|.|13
CASSFGGGGELFF
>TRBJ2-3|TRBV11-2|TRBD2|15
CASRPSTGLERTQYF
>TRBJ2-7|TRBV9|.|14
CASSVGGSNYEQYF
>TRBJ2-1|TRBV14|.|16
CASSQDSFGDYNEQFF
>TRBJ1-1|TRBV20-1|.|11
CSARGNTEAFF
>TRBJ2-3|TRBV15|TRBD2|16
CATSREAGQGTDTQYF
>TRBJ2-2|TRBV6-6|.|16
CASIRLLPRVTGELFF
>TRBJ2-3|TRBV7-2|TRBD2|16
CASSLGLAGGIDTQYF
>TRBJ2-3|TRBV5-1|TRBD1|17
CASSLAVTGTGTDTQYF
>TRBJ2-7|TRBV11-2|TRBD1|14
CASSRDRGPGEQYF